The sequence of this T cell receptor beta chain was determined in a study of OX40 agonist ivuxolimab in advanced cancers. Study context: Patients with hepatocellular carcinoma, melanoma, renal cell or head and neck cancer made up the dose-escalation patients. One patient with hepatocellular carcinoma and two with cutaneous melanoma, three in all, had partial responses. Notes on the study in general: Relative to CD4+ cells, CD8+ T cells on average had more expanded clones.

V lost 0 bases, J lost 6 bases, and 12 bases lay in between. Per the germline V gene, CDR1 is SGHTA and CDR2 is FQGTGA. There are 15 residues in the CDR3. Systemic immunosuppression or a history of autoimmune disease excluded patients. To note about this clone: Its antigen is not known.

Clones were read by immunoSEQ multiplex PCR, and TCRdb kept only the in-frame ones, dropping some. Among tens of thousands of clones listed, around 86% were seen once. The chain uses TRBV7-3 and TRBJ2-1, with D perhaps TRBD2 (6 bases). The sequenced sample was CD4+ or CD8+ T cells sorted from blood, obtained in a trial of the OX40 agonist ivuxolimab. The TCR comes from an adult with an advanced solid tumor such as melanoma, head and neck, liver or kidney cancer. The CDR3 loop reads CASSLTAGPVNEQFF. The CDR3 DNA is TGTGCCAGCAGCTTAACGGCGGGACCGGTCAATGAGCAGTTCTTC.